This TCR beta chain was sequenced for a study of response to subunit inactivated influenza vaccine. The study, taken as a whole, reports: Authors suggested each seasonal flu vaccination may recruit only limited numbers of new T cells.

TCRdb reprocessed the RT-PCR reads via MiXCR and lists one record per CDR3 protein. The table lists 800,000 to 1,000,000 distinct CDR3 sequences, 20% to 25% of them singletons. This clonotype was recorded many times. Its antigen is currently unknown. The germline gives CDR1 LGHNA, CDR2 YNFKEQ. Trimming cost V 0 bases and J 10 bases, with 22 bases left between them. CDR3 length: 17 residues. This sequence originates from a man aged 45-65 years who received an inactivated influenza vaccine. This rearrangement joins TRBV4-2 to TRBJ2-1; perhaps TRBD2 as D (6 bases). The sample here was PBMCs from blood, taken 4 to 6 days after vaccination. The CDR3 region has the DNA TGTGCCAGCAGCCAAGATCCAGTAGCGAGGGGAGGTCACGAGCAGTTCTTC. Its protein product is CASSQDPVARGGHEQFF.